This passage covers 32 T cell receptor beta chains from one sample sequenced in a study of CD8 T cells in Susac syndrome. cDNA came from 0.5 to 1 ug RNA primed by random hexamers. MiXCR, applied by TCRdb to the immunoSEQ multiplex PCR reads, yields one record per CDR3 protein. Of around 170,000 distinct CDR3 sequences in the sample, approximately 95% were seen once. Input material: CD8+ T cells from PBMCs. The receptor set was obtained from a human donor with multiple sclerosis.

The chain joins TRBV3-1 to TRBJ2-3; 8 nucleotides match TRBD1. With 4 bases clipped from V and 2 bases from J, the junction kept 8 bases outside the gene matches. Germline V gene data show CDR1 as LGHDT and CDR2 as YNNKEL (reference sequence). This CDR3 is built from 16 residues. The CDR3 nucleotides are TGTGCCAGCAGCCCCTGGACAGGGCATACCACAGATACGCAGTATTTT. Amino acids: CASSPWTGHTTDTQYF.

The CDR3 sequence is CASSQDTGDTGELFF. CDR3 coding DNA: TGTGCCAGCAGCCAAGATACAGGGGACACCGGGGAGCTGTTTTTT. The rearrangement joins TRBV3-1 to TRBJ2-2; TRBD1 aligns across 7 bases. Trimming took 0 bases from V and 3 from J; bases not matched to a gene: 1. The CDR3 is 15 residues long. The germline V gene has CDR1 LGHDT and CDR2 YNNKEL (reference sequence).

CDR3 DNA sequence: TGTGCCAGCATTGGCGATGAGCAGTTCTTC. Residues: CASIGDEQFF. The V call is TRBV27, the J call TRBJ2-1; no reliable D call. CDR1 and CDR2 (germline): MNHEY, SMNVEV (reference sequence). The CDR3 loop spans 10 amino acids. The germline V and J ends were trimmed by 7 bases and 8 bases, with 6 bases remaining between them.

The gene calls are TRBV9 and TRBJ1-3, with no clear D. Between the trimmed V and J ends, which lost 4 bases and 3 bases, there was a span of 14 bases. This CDR3 has 15 residues. From germline, CDR1 is SGDLS and CDR2 YYNGEE. CDR3 sequence reads: CASSPSGDNGNTIYF. The CDR3 region has the DNA TGTGCCAGCAGCCCAAGCGGAGATAATGGAAACACCATATATTTT.

V usage is TRBV2 and J usage is TRBJ2-6, with D uncertain. Germline values: CDR1 SNHLY, CDR2 FYNNEI. This CDR3 comprises 14 residues. V lost 5 bases to trimming and J lost 2 bases, with 7 bases between them. CDR3 protein: CASSYSAGANVLTF. For the CDR3, the DNA is TGTGCCAGCAGTTACAGTGCTGGGGCCAACGTCCTGACTTTC.

This chain connects TRBV16 to TRBJ2-2; perhaps TRBD1 as D (6 bases). Per germline, CDR1 KGHSY and CDR2 FQNENV. The V end was cut by 4 bases, the J end by 0 bases, with 12 bases between. The CDR3 is 16 amino acids. The CDR3 nucleotides read TGTGCCAGCAGCCCACTTACAGGGACGAACACCGGGGAGCTGTTTTTT. Translation: CASSPLTGTNTGELFF.

Here the CDR3 reads CSVEPGASTYGYTF. The CDR3 DNA is TGCAGCGTTGAACCGGGGGCGAGCACCTATGGCTACACCTTC. The chain links TRBV29-1 to TRBJ1-2; possible D gene TRBD1, 6 bases. The germline V gene has CDR1 SQVTM and CDR2 ANQGSEA. The CDR3 is made up of 14 amino acids. Trimming removed 2 bases from V and 4 bases from J, with 14 bases in between. The whole variable domain, remainder taken from reference TRBV29-1 and TRBJ1-2, is SAVISQKPSRDICQRGTSLTIQCQVDSQVTMMFWYRQQPGQSLTLIATANQGSEATYESGFVIDKFPISRPNLTFSTLTVSNMSPEDSSIYLCSVEPGASTYGYTFGSGTRLTVV.

V gene TRBV7-8 combines with J gene TRBJ2-7; weak D call: TRBD1 (6 bases). The germline V and J ends were trimmed by 5 bases and 3 bases, with 20 bases remaining between them. This CDR3 spans 16 amino acids. The V gene's germline CDR1 is SGHVS and CDR2 FQNEAQ. The CDR3 nucleotides read TGTGCCAGCAGCAACAACAGGGTTATTCGAGACTACGAGCAGTACTTC. Amino acid sequence: CASSNNRVIRDYEQYF.

The chain employs TRBV27 and TRBJ1-1; D call uncertain. This CDR3 spans 13 amino acids. V dropped 5 bases and J dropped 1 base, with 8 bases sitting between them. CDR1 is MNHEY, CDR2 SMNVEV, per germline (reference sequence). The CDR3 DNA follows: TGTGCCAGCAGTCCCCGGAAGAACACTGAAGCTTTCTTT. It yields the protein CASSPRKNTEAFF.

This rearrangement joins TRBV25-1 to TRBJ2-2; D may match TRBD1 or TRBD2 (5 bases each). This CDR3 contains 14 residues. Deletions cut 5 bases from V and 0 bases from J, with 7 bases between. Per germline, CDR1 MGHDK and CDR2 SYGVNS. CDR3 region: CASSQGANTGELFF. CDR3 DNA: TGTGCCAGCAGTCAGGGAGCGAACACCGGGGAGCTGTTTTTT.

This clonotype occurred once. The V and J genes are TRBV20-1 and TRBJ1-5; 10 bases line up with TRBD1. With V trimmed by 3 bases and J by 2 bases, 4 bases remained unmatched. CDR1 DFQATT and CDR2 SNEGSKA come from the germline V gene (reference sequence). The CDR3 sequence is 15 residues long. The CDR3 region is CSASDGTGGNQPQHF. The CDR3 DNA is TGCAGTGCTAGTGACGGGACAGGGGGCAATCAGCCCCAGCATTTT.

The rearrangement links TRBV27 to TRBJ1-5; unclear D gene. Per the germline V gene, CDR1 is MNHEY and CDR2 is SMNVEV (reference sequence). Trimming pared 5 bases from V and 4 bases from J, leaving 9 bases between. The CDR3 totals 13 residues. DNA for the CDR3: TGTGCCAGCAGTACCTTAGTGAATCAGCCCCAGCATTTT. Protein: CASSTLVNQPQHF.

This chain joins TRBV12-3 or TRBV12-4 and TRBJ2-4; D possibly corresponds to TRBD2 (5 bases). Trimming pared 5 bases from V and 2 bases from J, leaving 7 bases between. CDR3 size: 13 residues. CDR3 sequence: CASSAGTKNIQYF. The CDR3 nucleotides are TGTGCCAGCAGTGCGGGTACCAAAAACATTCAGTACTTC.

The J gene is TRBJ1-2, the V gene TRBV27, with D possibly being TRBD1 (6 bases). Trimming removed 4 bases at V and 3 bases at J, with 12 bases between. Germline lookup yields CDR1 MNHEY and CDR2 SMNVEV (reference sequence). This CDR3 spans 14 amino acids. This CDR3 is CASSSQGGYYGYTF. In DNA form, the CDR3 reads TGTGCCAGCAGTTCGCAAGGGGGTTACTATGGCTACACCTTC.

Many counts were recorded for this clonotype. This chain links TRBV5-8 with TRBJ2-3, with 7 bases identical to TRBD2. Trimming took 0 bases from V and 0 from J; bases not matched to a gene: 7. Germline V gene sequence: CDR1 SGHTS, CDR2 YDEGEE. The CDR3 has 17 residues. CDR3: CASSLAQLAPSTDTQYF. DNA of the CDR3: TGTGCCAGCAGCTTGGCCCAACTAGCGCCCAGCACAGATACGCAGTATTTT.

This clonotype was counted once. The chain has TRBV12-5 and TRBJ1-1; D unclear. Germline V lookup: CDR1 LGHNT, CDR2 FRNRAP. CDR3 length equals 11 residues. With 1 base removed from V and 7 bases from J, the gap between germline ends came to 4 bases. The CDR3 protein is CASGLAREAFF. The CDR3 DNA is TGTGCTAGTGGTTTGGCCCGTGAAGCTTTCTTT.

The chain employs TRBV5-8 and TRBJ2-7; the D is unclear. Trimming removed 2 bases at V and 0 bases at J, with 9 bases between. The CDR3 length is 14 residues. Germline V lookup: CDR1 SGHTS, CDR2 YDEGEE. The CDR3, as DNA: TGTGCCAGCAGCTTTCCCACAGACTCCTACGAGCAGTACTTC. Residues: CASSFPTDSYEQYF.

The chain combines TRBV12-3 or TRBV12-4 with TRBJ2-1; 11 nucleotides match TRBD2. The CDR3 has 17 residues. The ends lost 7 bases at V and 2 bases at J; junction bases unmatched: 10. CDR3: CASNPWGLAETYNEQFF. The CDR3 coding sequence is TGTGCCAGCAACCCCTGGGGACTAGCGGAGACCTACAATGAGCAGTTCTTC.

The chain links TRBV18 to TRBJ2-7; TRBD1 matches 9 bases. CDR3 size: 15 residues. Germline V gives CDR1 KGHSH, CDR2 LQKENI. After removal of 5 bases from V and 4 bases from J, the junction contained 9 bases not matched to a gene. CDR3 protein: CASSRWDRVTYEQYF. Here the CDR3 DNA reads TGTGCCAGCTCAAGGTGGGACAGGGTAACTTACGAGCAGTACTTC.

The chain combines TRBV20-1 with TRBJ2-3, with 7 bases lining up with TRBD2. From germline, CDR1 is DFQATT and CDR2 SNEGSKA (reference sequence). The trim removed 6 bases at V and 4 bases at J, leaving 7 bases unmatched. The CDR3 loop spans 13 amino acids. CDR3 coding DNA: TGCAGTGCGGGGCGGGAGCTGTCAGATACGCAGTATTTT. Protein product: CSAGRELSDTQYF.

The DNA for the CDR3 is TGTGCCAGCAGTGATCCAGGGGCAGACAATGAGCAGTTCTTC. Translating it yields CASSDPGADNEQFF. The chain carries TRBV2 and TRBJ2-1, with TRBD1 as a possible D gene (6 bases). Between the trimmed V and J ends, which lost 3 bases and 5 bases, there was a span of 11 bases. The germline V gene has CDR1 SNHLY and CDR2 FYNNEI. The CDR3 length is 14 residues.

J is TRBJ1-2 and V is TRBV25-1; 8 nucleotides align to TRBD1. The ends lost 7 bases at V and 3 bases at J; junction bases unmatched: 7. This CDR3 contains 14 residues. Germline loops: CDR1 MGHDK, CDR2 SYGVNS. Written as DNA, the CDR3 is TGTGCCAGCAAGGGGACAGGAAGGGACTATGGCTACACCTTC. It translates to CASKGTGRDYGYTF.

The rearrangement uses TRBV3-1 and TRBJ2-1, with D maybe TRBD1 (6 bases). V lost 2 bases and J 2 bases, leaving 10 bases between the germline ends. This CDR3 is 15 amino acids long. CDR1 is LGHDT and CDR2 is YNNKEL in the germline V gene (reference sequence). CDR3 sequence reads: CASSQQGFPYNEQFF. The CDR3 DNA reads as TGTGCCAGCAGCCAACAGGGGTTCCCCTACAATGAGCAGTTCTTC.

The chain recombines TRBV7-2 with TRBJ1-6, with 9 bases matching TRBD1. CDR1 and CDR2 from the germline V gene are SGHTA and FQGNSA. The CDR3 has 15 amino acids. With 5 bases clipped from V and 9 bases from J, the junction kept 8 bases outside the gene matches. The CDR3 loop is CASSVPGQGISPLHF. CDR3 sequence (DNA): TGTGCCAGCAGCGTACCGGGACAGGGCATTTCACCCCTCCACTTT. Full variable domain (outside the CDR3, taken from reference TRBV7-2 and TRBJ1-6): GAGVSQSPSNKVTEKGKDVELRCDPISGHTALYWYRQSLGQGLEFLIYFQGNSAPDKSGLPSDRFSAERTGGSVSTLTIQRTQQEDSAVYLCASSVPGQGISPLHFGNGTRLTVT.

The rearrangement links TRBV3-1 to TRBJ2-1, with D possibly matching TRBD1 (5 bases). The CDR3 extends over 15 amino acids. Germline V gene data show CDR1 as LGHDT and CDR2 as YNNKEL (reference sequence). Trimming took 1 base from V and 2 from J, leaving 9 bases between them. CDR3 sequence: CASSQGTITYNEQFF. CDR3 in DNA: TGTGCCAGCAGCCAAGGGACAATAACCTACAATGAGCAGTTCTTC.

The CDR3 sequence is CSAGERGGAADTQYF. Here the CDR3 DNA reads TGCAGTGCGGGAGAGCGGGGGGGGGCGGCAGATACGCAGTATTTT. The V gene is TRBV20-1, the J gene TRBJ2-3, with 10 bases lining up with TRBD2. The CDR3 covers 15 residues. Trimming removed 6 bases from V and 4 bases from J; junction bases left unmatched: 10. CDR1 is DFQATT, CDR2 SNEGSKA, per germline (reference sequence).

The V gene is TRBV13, the J gene TRBJ1-1, with 9 positions matching TRBD1. The CDR3 is 13 amino acids. From germline, CDR1 is PRHDT and CDR2 FYEKMQ (reference sequence). J gave up 5 bases and V 5 bases, and 3 bases lay outside the gene matches. The CDR3 DNA is TGTGCCAGCAGCATGACAGGGGGGACTGAAGCTTTCTTT. This codes for CASSMTGGTEAFF. The complete variable domain, with remaining parts taken from reference TRBV13 and TRBJ1-1, reads AAGVIQSPRHLIKEKRETATLKCYPIPRHDTVYWYQQGPGQDPQFLISFYEKMQSDKGSIPDRFSAQQFSDYHSELNMSSLELGDSALYFCASSMTGGTEAFFGQGTRLTVV.

The J gene is TRBJ2-1, the V gene TRBV18; no definite D call. This CDR3 is built from 15 residues. Germline-derived CDR1 and CDR2 are KGHSH and LQKENI. The V end was cut by 6 bases, the J end by 6 bases, with 18 bases between. CDR3 protein: CASSPGQGKANEQFF. Written as DNA, the CDR3 is TGTGCCAGCTCCCCGGGCCAAGGAAAAGCCAATGAGCAGTTCTTC. Full variable domain (remainder filled in from reference TRBV18 and TRBJ2-1): NAGVMQNPRHLVRRRGQEARLRCSPMKGHSHVYWYRQLPEEGLKFMVYLQKENIIDESGMPKERFSAEFPKEGPSILRIQQVVRGDSAAYFCASSPGQGKANEQFFGPGTRLTVL.

This chain links TRBV20-1 with TRBJ2-1; 8 bases match TRBD2. The germline V gene encodes CDR1 DFQATT and CDR2 SNEGSKA (reference sequence). The CDR3 covers 13 residues. V shed 6 bases, J shed 7 bases, and the junction held 8 bases outside the gene matches. The CDR3 is CSARGGQPNEQFF. CDR3 nucleotide sequence: TGCAGTGCCCGGGGGGGGCAGCCGAATGAGCAGTTCTTC.

This chain connects TRBV20-1 to TRBJ2-5; tentative D call: TRBD2 (6 bases). Per germline, CDR1 DFQATT and CDR2 SNEGSKA (reference sequence). Trimming took off 5 bases at V and 5 bases at J, with 18 bases between the two ends. The CDR3 totals 14 residues. DNA for the CDR3: TGCAGTGCTTCAAGTCATTCGGGGAGGGAGACCCAGTACTTC. Translation: CSASSHSGRETQYF.

The V and J genes are TRBV27 and TRBJ2-1, with D uncertain. Germline V gene data show CDR1 as MNHEY and CDR2 as SMNVEV (reference sequence). Trimming left V 8 bases short and J 1 base short, with 12 bases between. This CDR3 has 14 amino acids. CDR3 in DNA: TGTGCCAGCGGATTTCTGGGGTCCTACAATGAGCAGTTCTTC. It is translated as CASGFLGSYNEQFF.

V and J are TRBV28 and TRBJ2-3; D may match TRBD1 or TRBD2 (5 bases each). Germline-derived CDR1 and CDR2 are MDHEN and SYDVKM. CDR3 length: 17 residues. Trimming cost V 3 bases and J 2 bases, with 18 bases left between them. The CDR3, as DNA: TGTGCCAGCAGTTTGTTCGGGACCACTTTCAACACAGATACGCAGTATTTT. Amino acids: CASSLFGTTFNTDTQYF.